This note documents a single TCR beta chain sequence. Its specificity is not known. The record originates from a study of CD4 T cells in relation to SARS-CoV-2 and coronaviruses. The table came from immunoSEQ multiplex PCR; TCRdb's copy has only in-frame clones and leaves some out. The table records about 36,000 clones, 65% to 80% of them present only once. Input material: memory CD4+ T cells from PBMCs, cultured in vitro. The sequence was collected from an adult with COVID-19.

Here the CDR3 DNA reads TGCAGCGGAATGACTAGCGGGAGTAACGAGCAGTACTTC. This codes for CSGMTSGSNEQYF. V is TRBV29-1 and J is TRBJ2-7; 12 nucleotides agree with TRBD2. The J segment lost 5 bases and the V segment lost 7 bases, leaving 6 bases of the junction unmatched. Germline assignment: CDR1 SQVTM and CDR2 ANQGSEA. This CDR3 is built from 13 residues.